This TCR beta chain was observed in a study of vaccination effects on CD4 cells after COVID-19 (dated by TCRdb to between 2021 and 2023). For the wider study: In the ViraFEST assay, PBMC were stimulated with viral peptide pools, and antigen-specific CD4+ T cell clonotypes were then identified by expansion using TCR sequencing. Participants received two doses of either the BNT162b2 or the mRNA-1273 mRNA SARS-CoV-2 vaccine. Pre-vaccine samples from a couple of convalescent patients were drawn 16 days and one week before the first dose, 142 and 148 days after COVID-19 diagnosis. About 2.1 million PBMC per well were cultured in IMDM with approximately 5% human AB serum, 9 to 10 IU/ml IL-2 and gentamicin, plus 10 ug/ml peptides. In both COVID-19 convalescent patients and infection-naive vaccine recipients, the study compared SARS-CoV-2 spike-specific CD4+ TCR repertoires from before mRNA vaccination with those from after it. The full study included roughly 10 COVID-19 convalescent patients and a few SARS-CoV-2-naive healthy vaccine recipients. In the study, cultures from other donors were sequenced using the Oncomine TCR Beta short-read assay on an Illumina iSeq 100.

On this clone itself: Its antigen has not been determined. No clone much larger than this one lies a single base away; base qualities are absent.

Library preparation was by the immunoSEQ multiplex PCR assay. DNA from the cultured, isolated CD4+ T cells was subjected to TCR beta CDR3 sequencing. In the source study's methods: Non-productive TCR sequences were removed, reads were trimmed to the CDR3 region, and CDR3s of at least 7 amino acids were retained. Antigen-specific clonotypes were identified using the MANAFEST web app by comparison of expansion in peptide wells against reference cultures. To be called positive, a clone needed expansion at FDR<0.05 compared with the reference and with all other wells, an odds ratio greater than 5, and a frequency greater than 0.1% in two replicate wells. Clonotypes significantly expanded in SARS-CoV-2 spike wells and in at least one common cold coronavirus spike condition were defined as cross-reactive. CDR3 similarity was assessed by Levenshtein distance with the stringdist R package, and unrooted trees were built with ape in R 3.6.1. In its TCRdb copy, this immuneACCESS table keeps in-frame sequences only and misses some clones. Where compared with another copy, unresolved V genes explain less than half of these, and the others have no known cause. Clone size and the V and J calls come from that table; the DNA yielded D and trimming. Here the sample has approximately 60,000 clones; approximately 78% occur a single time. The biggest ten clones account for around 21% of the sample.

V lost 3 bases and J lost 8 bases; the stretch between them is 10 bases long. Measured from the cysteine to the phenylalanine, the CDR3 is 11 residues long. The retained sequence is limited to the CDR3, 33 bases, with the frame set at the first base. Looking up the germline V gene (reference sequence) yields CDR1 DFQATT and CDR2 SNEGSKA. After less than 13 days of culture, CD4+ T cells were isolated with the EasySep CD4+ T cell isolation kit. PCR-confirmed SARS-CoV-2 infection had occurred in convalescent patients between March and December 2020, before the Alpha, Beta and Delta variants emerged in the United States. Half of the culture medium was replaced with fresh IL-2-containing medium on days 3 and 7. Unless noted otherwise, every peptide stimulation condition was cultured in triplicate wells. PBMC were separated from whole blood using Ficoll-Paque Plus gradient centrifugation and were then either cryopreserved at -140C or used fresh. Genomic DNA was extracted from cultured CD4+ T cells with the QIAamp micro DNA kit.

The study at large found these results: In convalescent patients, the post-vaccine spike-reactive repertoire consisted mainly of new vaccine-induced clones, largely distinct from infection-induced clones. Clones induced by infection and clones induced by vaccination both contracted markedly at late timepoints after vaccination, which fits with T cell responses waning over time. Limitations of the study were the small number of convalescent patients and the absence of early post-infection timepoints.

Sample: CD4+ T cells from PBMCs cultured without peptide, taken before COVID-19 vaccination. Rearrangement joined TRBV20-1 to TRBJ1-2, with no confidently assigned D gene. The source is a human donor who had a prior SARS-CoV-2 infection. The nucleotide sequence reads TGCAGTGCTAGGACTGCGGGGGGCTACACCTTC. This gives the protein CSARTAGGYTF.